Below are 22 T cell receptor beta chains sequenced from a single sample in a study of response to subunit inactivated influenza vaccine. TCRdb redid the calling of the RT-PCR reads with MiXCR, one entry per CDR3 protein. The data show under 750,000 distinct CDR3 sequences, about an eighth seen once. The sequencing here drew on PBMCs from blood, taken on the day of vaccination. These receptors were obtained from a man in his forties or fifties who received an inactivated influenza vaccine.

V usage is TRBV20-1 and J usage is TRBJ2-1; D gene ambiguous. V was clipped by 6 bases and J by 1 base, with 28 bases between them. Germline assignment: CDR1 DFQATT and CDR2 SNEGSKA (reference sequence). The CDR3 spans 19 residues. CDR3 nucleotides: TGCAGTGCCCTAGTGCCTAATCAACCCCGTTTCTTGTCCTACAATGAGCAGTTCTTC. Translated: CSALVPNQPRFLSYNEQFF.

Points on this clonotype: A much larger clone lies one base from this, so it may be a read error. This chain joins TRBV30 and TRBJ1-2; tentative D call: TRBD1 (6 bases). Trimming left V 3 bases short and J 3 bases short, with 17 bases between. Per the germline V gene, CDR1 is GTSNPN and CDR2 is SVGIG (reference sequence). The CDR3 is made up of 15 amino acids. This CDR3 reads CAWSRNRELDYGYTF. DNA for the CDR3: TGTGCCTGGAGCAGAAACAGGGAACTTGACTATGGCTACACCTTC.

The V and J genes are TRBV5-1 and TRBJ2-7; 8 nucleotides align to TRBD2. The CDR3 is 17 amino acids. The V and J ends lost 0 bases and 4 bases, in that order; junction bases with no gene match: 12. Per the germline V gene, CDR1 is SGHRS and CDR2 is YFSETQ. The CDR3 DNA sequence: TGCGCCAGCAGCTTGGGGCTAGCGGGTAATCGGTATTACGAGCAGTACTTC. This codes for CASSLGLAGNRYYEQYF.

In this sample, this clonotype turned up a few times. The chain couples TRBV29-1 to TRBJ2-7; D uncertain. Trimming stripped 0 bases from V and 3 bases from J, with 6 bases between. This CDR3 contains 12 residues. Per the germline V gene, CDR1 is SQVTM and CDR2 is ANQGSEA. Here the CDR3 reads CSVEDGSYEQYF. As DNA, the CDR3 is TGCAGCGTTGAAGATGGAAGCTACGAGCAGTACTTC.

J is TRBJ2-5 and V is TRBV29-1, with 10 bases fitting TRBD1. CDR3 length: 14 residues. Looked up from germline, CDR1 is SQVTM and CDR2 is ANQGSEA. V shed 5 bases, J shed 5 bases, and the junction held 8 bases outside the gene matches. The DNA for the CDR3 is TGCAGCGTTAGCGGACAGGGGGTTTTGGAGACCCAGTACTTC. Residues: CSVSGQGVLETQYF.

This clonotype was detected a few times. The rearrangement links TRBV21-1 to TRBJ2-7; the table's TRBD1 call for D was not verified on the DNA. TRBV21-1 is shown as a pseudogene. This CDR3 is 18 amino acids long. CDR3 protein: CASSPSGQVAVCIDEQYF. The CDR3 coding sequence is TGTGCCAGCAGCCCCTCGGGACAAGTAGCTGTTTGTATTGACGAGCAGTACTTC.

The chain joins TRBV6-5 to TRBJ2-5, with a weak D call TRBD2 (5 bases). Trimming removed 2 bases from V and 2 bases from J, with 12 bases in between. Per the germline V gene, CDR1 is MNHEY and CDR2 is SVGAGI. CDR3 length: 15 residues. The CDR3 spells CASSYPDLIQETQYF. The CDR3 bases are TGTGCCAGCAGTTACCCGGACTTGATACAAGAGACCCAGTACTTC.

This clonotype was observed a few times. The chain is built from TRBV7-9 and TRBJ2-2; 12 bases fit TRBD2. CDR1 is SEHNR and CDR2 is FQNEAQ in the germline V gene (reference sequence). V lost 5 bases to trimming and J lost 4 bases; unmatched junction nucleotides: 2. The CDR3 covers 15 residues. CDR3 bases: TGTGCCAGCAGCGGACTAGCGGGAAGCACCGGGGAGCTGTTTTTT. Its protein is CASSGLAGSTGELFF.

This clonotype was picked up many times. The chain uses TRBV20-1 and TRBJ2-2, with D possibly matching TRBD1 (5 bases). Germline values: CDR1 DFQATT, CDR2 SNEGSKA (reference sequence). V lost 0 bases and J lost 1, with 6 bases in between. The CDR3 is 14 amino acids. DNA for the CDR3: TGCAGTGCTAGAGATAGGGGGAACACCGGGGAGCTGTTTTTT. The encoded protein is CSARDRGNTGELFF.

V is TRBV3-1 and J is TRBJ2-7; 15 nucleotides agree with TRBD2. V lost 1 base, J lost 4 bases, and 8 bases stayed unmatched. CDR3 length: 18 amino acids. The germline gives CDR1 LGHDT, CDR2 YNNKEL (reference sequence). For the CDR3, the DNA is TGTGCCAGCAGCCAAGGATCCGGGACTAGCGGGAGGTGGTACGAGCAGTACTTC. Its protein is CASSQGSGTSGRWYEQYF.

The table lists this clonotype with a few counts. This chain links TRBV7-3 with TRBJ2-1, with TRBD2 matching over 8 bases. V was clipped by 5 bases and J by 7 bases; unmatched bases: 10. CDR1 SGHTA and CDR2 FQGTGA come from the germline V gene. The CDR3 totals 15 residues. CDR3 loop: CASSLQPTSGNEQFF. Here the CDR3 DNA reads TGTGCCAGCAGCCTCCAGCCCACTAGCGGAAATGAGCAGTTCTTC.

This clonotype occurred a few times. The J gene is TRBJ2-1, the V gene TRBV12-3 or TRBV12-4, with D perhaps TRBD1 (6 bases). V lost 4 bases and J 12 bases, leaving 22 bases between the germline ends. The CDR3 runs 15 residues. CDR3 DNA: TGTGCCAGCAGTTCGCCCCTTAGGGCCAGGGGCGGGCAGTTCTTC. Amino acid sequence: CASSSPLRARGGQFF.

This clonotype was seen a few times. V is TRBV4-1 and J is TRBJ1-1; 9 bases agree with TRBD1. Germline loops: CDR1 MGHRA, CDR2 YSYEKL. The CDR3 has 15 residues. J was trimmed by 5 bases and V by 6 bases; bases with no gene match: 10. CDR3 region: CASRVLETGGTEAFF. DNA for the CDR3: TGCGCCAGCAGGGTCCTGGAGACAGGGGGAACTGAAGCTTTCTTT.

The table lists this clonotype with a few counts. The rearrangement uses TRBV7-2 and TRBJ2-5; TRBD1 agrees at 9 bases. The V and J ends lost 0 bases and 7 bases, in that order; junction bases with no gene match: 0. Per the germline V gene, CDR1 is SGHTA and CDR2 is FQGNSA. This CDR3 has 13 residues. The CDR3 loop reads CASSLATGGTQYF. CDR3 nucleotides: TGTGCCAGCAGCTTAGCGACAGGGGGGACCCAGTACTTC.

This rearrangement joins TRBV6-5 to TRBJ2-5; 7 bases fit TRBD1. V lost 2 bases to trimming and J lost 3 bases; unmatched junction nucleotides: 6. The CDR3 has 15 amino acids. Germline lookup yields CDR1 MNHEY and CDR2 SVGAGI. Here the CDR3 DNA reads TGTGCCAGCAGTTACGGTCCTACAGGGGAAGAGACCCAGTACTTC. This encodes CASSYGPTGEETQYF.

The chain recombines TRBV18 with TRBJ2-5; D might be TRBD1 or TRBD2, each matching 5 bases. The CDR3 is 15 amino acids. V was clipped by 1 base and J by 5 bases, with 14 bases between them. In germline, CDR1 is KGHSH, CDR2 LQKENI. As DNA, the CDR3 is TGTGCCAGCTCACCACTGGCCGGGGCGTCGGAGACCCAGTACTTC. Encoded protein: CASSPLAGASETQYF.

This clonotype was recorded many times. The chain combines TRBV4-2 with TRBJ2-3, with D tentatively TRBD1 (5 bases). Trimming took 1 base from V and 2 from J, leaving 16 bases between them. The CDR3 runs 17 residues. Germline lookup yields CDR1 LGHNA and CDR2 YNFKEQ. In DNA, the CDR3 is TGTGCCAGCAGCCAAGCTCAGACAGCCGTTCTCACAGATACGCAGTATTTT. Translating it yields CASSQAQTAVLTDTQYF.

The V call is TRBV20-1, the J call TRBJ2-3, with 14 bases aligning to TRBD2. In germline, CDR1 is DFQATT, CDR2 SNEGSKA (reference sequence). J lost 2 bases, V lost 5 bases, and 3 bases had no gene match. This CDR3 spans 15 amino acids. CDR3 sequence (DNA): TGCAGTGCTGGGACTAGCGGGGGCCACACAGATACGCAGTATTTT. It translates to CSAGTSGGHTDTQYF.

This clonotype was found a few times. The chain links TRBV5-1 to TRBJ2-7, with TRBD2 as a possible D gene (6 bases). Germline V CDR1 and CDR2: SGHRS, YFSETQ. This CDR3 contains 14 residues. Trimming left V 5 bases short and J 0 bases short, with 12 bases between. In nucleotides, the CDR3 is TGCGCCAGCAGGCGGGACGCTATCTCCTACGAGCAGTACTTC. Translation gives CASRRDAISYEQYF.

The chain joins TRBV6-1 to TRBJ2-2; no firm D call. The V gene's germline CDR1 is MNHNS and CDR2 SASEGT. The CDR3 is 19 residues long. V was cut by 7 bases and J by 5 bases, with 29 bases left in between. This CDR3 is CASTSPPIIALQPTGELFF. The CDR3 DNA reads TGTGCCAGCACCTCTCCTCCTATCATCGCCCTACAGCCTACCGGGGAGCTGTTTTTT.

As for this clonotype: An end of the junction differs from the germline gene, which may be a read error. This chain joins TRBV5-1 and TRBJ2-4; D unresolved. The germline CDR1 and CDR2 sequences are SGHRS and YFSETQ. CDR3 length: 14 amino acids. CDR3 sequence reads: CASRLELAKNIQYF. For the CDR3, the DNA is TGCGCCAGCAGATTGGAATTAGCCAAAAACATTCAGTACTTC.

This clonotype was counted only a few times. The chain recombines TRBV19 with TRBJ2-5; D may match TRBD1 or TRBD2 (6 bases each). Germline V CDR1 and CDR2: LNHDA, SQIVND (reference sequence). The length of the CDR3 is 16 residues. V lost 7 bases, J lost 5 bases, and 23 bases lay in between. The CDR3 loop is CASTRTGAPDRETQYF. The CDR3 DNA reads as TGTGCCAGTACCCGGACGGGGGCACCAGACCGGGAGACCCAGTACTTC.